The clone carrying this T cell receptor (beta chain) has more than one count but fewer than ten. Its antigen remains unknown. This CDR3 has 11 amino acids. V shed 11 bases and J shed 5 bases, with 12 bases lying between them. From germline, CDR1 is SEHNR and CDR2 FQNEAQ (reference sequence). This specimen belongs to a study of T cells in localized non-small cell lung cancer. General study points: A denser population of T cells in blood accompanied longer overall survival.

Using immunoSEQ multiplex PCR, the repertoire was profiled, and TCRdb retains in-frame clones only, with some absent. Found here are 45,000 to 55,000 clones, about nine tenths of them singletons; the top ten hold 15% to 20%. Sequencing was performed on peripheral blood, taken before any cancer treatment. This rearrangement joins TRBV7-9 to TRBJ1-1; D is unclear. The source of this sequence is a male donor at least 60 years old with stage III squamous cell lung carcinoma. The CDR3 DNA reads TGTGCCGTCGGGGTACGGACTGAAGCTTTCTTT. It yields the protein CAVGVRTEAFF.